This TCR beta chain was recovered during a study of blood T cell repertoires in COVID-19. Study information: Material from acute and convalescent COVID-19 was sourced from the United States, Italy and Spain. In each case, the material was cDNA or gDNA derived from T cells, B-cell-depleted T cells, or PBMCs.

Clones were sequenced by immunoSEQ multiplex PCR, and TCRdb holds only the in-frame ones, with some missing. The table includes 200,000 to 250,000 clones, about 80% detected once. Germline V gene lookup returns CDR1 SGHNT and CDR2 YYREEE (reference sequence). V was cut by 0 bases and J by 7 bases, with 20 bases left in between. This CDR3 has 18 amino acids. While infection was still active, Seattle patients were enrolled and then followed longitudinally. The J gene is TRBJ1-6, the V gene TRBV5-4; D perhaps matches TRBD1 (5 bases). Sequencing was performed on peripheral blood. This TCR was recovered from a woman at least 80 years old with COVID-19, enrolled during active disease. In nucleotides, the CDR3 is TGTGCCAGCAGCTTGGAGTGGGGCGCTCAGCAGTGGAATTCACCCCTCCACTTT. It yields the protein CASSLEWGAQQWNSPLHF.